This note documents a single T cell receptor beta chain sequence. Its antigen is as yet unknown. With 60 Vbeta and 13 Jbeta primers, the PCR was carried out. How the authors handled the data: In a later analysis, around 12 million of around 75 million unique beta chains occurred in at least two donors. Repertoires were generated with immunoSEQ multiplex PCR, while TCRdb's copy carries only in-frame clones and drops some. The DNA was the basis for D and trimming; V, J and clone size are from that table. The sample shows 70,000 to 100,000 clones, roughly 80% of them seen only once. The CDR3 totals 13 residues. The germline V gene has CDR1 MNHEY and CDR2 SVGAGI. Trimming took off 5 bases at V and 11 bases at J, with 18 bases between the two ends. This entry comes from a study of cytomegalovirus exposure and HLA in healthy donors. Study findings and constraints: There were some public TCRs occurring in many donors, but most TCR sequences were rare. Among immune exposure information, only CMV serostatus was available. The classifier was said to identify cytomegalovirus status with high specificity and sensitivity.

Sample: PBMCs. V usage is TRBV6-5 and J usage is TRBJ2-5, with a weak D call TRBD1 (6 bases). The receptor's source is a man aged 45 to 65 in good health and CMV-seropositive. The CDR3 loop is CASSPSTGWEQYF. The CDR3 coding sequence is TGTGCCAGCAGTCCGAGCACAGGGTGGGAGCAGTACTTC.